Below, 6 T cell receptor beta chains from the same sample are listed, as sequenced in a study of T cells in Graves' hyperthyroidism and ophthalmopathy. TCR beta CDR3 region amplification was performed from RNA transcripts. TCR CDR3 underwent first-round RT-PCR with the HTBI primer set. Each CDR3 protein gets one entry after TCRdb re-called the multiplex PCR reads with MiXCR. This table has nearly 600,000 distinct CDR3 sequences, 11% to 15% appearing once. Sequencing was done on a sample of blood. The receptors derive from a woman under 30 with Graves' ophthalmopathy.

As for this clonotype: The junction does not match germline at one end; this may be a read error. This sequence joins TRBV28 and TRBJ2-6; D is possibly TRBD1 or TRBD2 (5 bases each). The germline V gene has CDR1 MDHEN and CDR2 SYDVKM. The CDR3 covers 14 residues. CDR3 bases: TGTGCCAGCAGTCCGAGTGCCGGGGCCAACGCCCTGACTTTC. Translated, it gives CASSPSAGANALTF.

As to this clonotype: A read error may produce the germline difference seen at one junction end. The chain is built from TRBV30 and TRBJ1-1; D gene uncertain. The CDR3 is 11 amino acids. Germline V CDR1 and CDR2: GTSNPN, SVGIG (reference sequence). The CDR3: CARSANIEAFF. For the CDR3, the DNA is TGTGCCCGGAGTGCGAACATTGAAGCTTTCTTT.

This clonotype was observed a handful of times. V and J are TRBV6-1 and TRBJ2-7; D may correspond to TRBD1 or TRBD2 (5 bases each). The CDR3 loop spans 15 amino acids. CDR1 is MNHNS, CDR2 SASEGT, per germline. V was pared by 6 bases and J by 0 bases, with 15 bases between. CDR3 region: CASRRGAGSSYEQYF. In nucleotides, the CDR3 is TGTGCCAGCAGGAGAGGGGCAGGGAGCTCCTACGAGCAGTACTTC.

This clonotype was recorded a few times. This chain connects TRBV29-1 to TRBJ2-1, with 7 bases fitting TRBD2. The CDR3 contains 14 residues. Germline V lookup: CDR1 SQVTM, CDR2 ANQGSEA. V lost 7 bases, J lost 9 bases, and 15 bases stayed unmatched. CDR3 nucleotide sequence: TGCAGCGACATCATAGCGGTTGGGAGGGGTGAGCAGTTCTTC. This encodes CSDIIAVGRGEQFF.

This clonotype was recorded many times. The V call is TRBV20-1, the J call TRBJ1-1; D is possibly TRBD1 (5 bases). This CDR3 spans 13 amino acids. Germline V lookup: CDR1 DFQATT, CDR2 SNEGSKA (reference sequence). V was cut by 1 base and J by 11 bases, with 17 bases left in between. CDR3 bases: TGCAGTGCTAGAGGGGGCTACCTCGAATGGGCTTTCTTT. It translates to CSARGGYLEWAFF.

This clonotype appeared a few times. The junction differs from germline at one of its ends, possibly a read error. The CDR3 sequence is CAASGGPTDTQYF. The CDR3 DNA sequence: TGTGCCGCCAGTGGAGGCCCCACAGATACGCAGTATTTT. The chain uses TRBV24-1 and TRBJ2-3; TRBD2 might be the D (5 bases). This CDR3 has 13 amino acids. The germline gives CDR1 KGHDR, CDR2 SFDVKD.